This T cell receptor (beta chain) was profiled in a study of cytomegalovirus exposure and HLA in healthy donors. Turning to the study itself: Counted in an early data release were roughly 81 million unique TCRs from HLA-typed donors. Of some 400 genotyped donors, 80% to 85% grouped in the Caucasian-associated ancestry cluster. Study-wide results and caveats: Association of a missense DCLRE1C variant with TCR beta V- and J-gene trimming was reported in a later analysis. The presence/absence work took it that sequencing depth was about the same across donors.

The PCR contained 60 Vbeta and 13 Jbeta primers. Generated by immunoSEQ multiplex PCR, the TCRdb table keeps only in-frame clones and is missing some. The sample shows about 230,000 clones, just over 75% of them seen only once. In regard to this clone: The antigen is unknown.

The TCR comes from a woman aged 60-70 years in good health and CMV-seropositive. Sequences were obtained from PBMCs.

CDR3: CASSLWVGGAGTEAFF. As DNA, the CDR3 is TGTGCCAGCAGTTTATGGGTCGGGGGGGCAGGGACTGAAGCTTTCTTT. The chain couples TRBV27 to TRBJ1-1; tentatively, D is TRBD1 (6 bases). Germline V gene sequence: CDR1 MNHEY, CDR2 SMNVEV (reference sequence). The CDR3 runs to 16 residues. V lost 1 base, J lost 5 bases, and 17 bases lay in between.